Here is one T cell receptor (beta chain) with its context. Its antigen is undetermined. These data come from a study of CD8 T cells in ankylosing spondylitis. Molecular-barcoded quantitative 5'-RACE produced these TCR beta libraries. TCRdb recomputed calls from the 5' RACE reads with MiXCR, one row per CDR3 protein. The table includes about 450,000 distinct CDR3 sequences, about 25% detected once. CDR3 length: 14 amino acids. Trimming pared 10 bases from V and 2 bases from J, leaving 15 bases between. The study, taken as a whole, reports: Reactive arthritis synovial fluid and blood were previously reported to contain some motif variants. Matched synovial fluid from ankylosing spondylitis patients was reported to be enriched for disease-linked clones. Among TCR beta sequences, a motif of under ten highly homologous variants appeared characteristic of ankylosing spondylitis blood.

The receptor was derived from a male donor with ankylosing spondylitis. The sequenced material came from blood, either unsorted or a sorted T cell fraction (not recorded which). The J gene is TRBJ1-5, the V gene TRBV12-3 or TRBV12-4; D gene ambiguous. CDR3 coding DNA: TGTGCCACCCGCCCCGGACGCGGCAATCAGCCCCAGCATTTT. As protein: CATRPGRGNQPQHF.